The 23 T cell receptor beta chains in this list originate from one sample, sequenced in a study of blood T cell repertoires in COVID-19. Assay used: immunoSEQ multiplex PCR; TCRdb lists only in-frame clones, some missing. The data contain 110,000 or so clones, 65% to 80% of them singletons. Sequencing was performed on peripheral blood. Receptors originate from a man aged 70-80 years with acute or convalescent COVID-19.

The CDR3 nucleotides read TGTGCCAGTAGATCACCGGGACTAGCGGGTCACAATGAGCAGTTCTTC. This sequence encodes CASRSPGLAGHNEQFF. This chain links TRBV19 with TRBJ2-1; the match to TRBD2 covers 12 bases. CDR3 length: 16 amino acids. Trimming removed 6 bases from V and 5 bases from J; junction bases left unmatched: 8. CDR1 and CDR2 from the germline V gene are LNHDA and SQIVND (reference sequence).

The count of this clone is one. V and J are TRBV18 and TRBJ1-5; D unresolved. CDR1 and CDR2 from the germline V gene are KGHSH and LQKENI. The CDR3 has 15 residues. The V end lost 0 bases, the J end lost 1 base, and 7 bases lay between the germline ends. In DNA form, the CDR3 reads TGTGCCAGCTCACCACCGGGAGACAGCAATCAGCCCCAGCATTTT. It specifies CASSPPGDSNQPQHF.

V gene TRBV3-1 (or the pseudogene TRBV3-2) combines with J gene TRBJ2-1, with 7 bases lining up with TRBD1. The CDR3 loop spans 16 amino acids. The germline V gene encodes CDR1 LGHDT and CDR2 YNNKEL (reference sequence). V trimming: 2 bases; J trimming: 3 bases; junction bases outside the gene matches: 7. CDR3 nucleotide sequence: TGTGCCAGCAGCCAAAGTTACCGGGACAGCTACAATGAGCAGTTCTTC. Translated: CASSQSYRDSYNEQFF.

The chain couples TRBV5-1 to TRBJ2-6, with D possibly TRBD2 on 6 matching bases. The CDR3 is 16 amino acids. Germline V gene lookup returns CDR1 SGHRS and CDR2 YFSETQ. Trimming removed 3 bases from V and 0 bases from J, with 10 bases in between. This CDR3 is CASSSRGSSGANVLTF. CDR3 sequence (DNA): TGCGCCAGCAGCTCCCGGGGGTCCTCTGGGGCCAACGTCCTGACTTTC.

This rearrangement joins TRBV5-1 to TRBJ2-5; perhaps TRBD2 as D (5 bases). With 5 bases removed from V and 5 bases from J, the gap between germline ends came to 13 bases. This CDR3 comprises 13 residues. Germline CDR1 is SGHRS and CDR2 is YFSETQ. For the CDR3, the DNA is TGCGCCAGCAGACGTTCCGGGGAGGAGACCCAGTACTTC. Its protein product is CASRRSGEETQYF.

The chain uses TRBV7-2 and TRBJ2-5; D is ambiguous. V lost 3 bases and J 2 bases, leaving 10 bases between the germline ends. This CDR3 is built from 14 residues. Germline V gene lookup returns CDR1 SGHTA and CDR2 FQGNSA. The CDR3 bases are TGTGCCAGCAGCTTCATCGCGGCTCAAGAGACCCAGTACTTC. Its protein product is CASSFIAAQETQYF.

V and J are TRBV30 and TRBJ1-6; D gene ambiguous. CDR1 GTSNPN and CDR2 SVGIG come from the germline V gene (reference sequence). V was trimmed by 0 bases and J by 6 bases, leaving 12 bases between them. The CDR3 consists of 15 residues. The CDR3 here is CAWSVPTGFNSPLHF. DNA of the CDR3: TGTGCCTGGAGTGTACCGACGGGGTTTAATTCACCCCTCCACTTT.

The chain carries TRBV6-1 and TRBJ2-7; D remains ambiguous. The CDR3 contains 13 residues. Germline assignment: CDR1 MNHNS and CDR2 SASEGT. V was pared by 3 bases and J by 4 bases, with 10 bases between. CDR3 sequence (DNA): TGTGCCAGCAGTGATTCTGACTGGTACGAGCAGTACTTC. Translating gives CASSDSDWYEQYF.

This clone was seen a few times. This chain joins TRBV2 and TRBJ2-2; 9 bases agree with TRBD1. Per germline, CDR1 SNHLY and CDR2 FYNNEI. The CDR3 runs to 16 residues. The junction had 10 bases not matched to a gene; V was cut back by 6 bases and J by 5 bases. For the CDR3, the DNA is TGTGCCAGCAGCGTTTCACAGGGGGCGCTGACCGGGGAGCTGTTTTTT. Amino acid sequence: CASSVSQGALTGELFF.

The rearrangement joins TRBV27 to TRBJ1-1; 9 bases are shared with TRBD1. The CDR3 runs to 15 residues. Per germline, CDR1 MNHEY and CDR2 SMNVEV (reference sequence). V dropped 4 bases and J dropped 1; count of bases not matched to a gene: 4. As DNA, the CDR3 is TGTGCCAGCAGTTCAGTGGGACAGGGGAACACTGAAGCTTTCTTT. Its translation: CASSSVGQGNTEAFF.

The chain carries TRBV27 and TRBJ1-2; no definite D call. The germline CDR1 and CDR2 sequences are MNHEY and SMNVEV (reference sequence). CDR3 size: 15 residues. Trimming shortened V by 0 bases and J by 4 bases, and 12 bases separated the two germline ends. Here the CDR3 DNA reads TGTGCCAGCAGTTTATCGAACCCGGCGGCCTATGGCTACACCTTC. Translated: CASSLSNPAAYGYTF.

The J gene is TRBJ2-1, the V gene TRBV28; D is possibly TRBD2 (5 bases). Trimming took off 7 bases at V and 1 base at J, with 5 bases between the two ends. The CDR3 runs to 12 residues. Germline-derived CDR1 and CDR2 are MDHEN and SYDVKM. CDR3 residues: CASTGSYNEQFF. The CDR3, as DNA: TGTGCCAGCACGGGGTCCTACAATGAGCAGTTCTTC.

A few counts support this clone. The rearrangement links TRBV10-3 to TRBJ2-3, with D possibly being TRBD2 (6 bases). Per germline, CDR1 ENHRY and CDR2 SYGVKD. The ends were cut back, 4 bases at V and 8 bases at J, with 19 bases in the middle. CDR3 length equals 15 residues. For the CDR3, the DNA is TGTGCCATCAGTGCTATTCGGCGGGAAATCGTTACGCAGTATTTT. It specifies CAISAIRREIVTQYF.

The chain's CDR3 is CASRPGTGVYEQYF. Here the CDR3 DNA reads TGTGCCAGCAGGCCCGGGACAGGAGTCTACGAGCAGTACTTC. The chain employs TRBV6-5 and TRBJ2-7, with 8 bases lining up with TRBD1. Unmatched junction bases numbered 7, after V lost 6 bases and J lost 3 bases. CDR1 and CDR2 from the germline V gene are MNHEY and SVGAGI. This CDR3 is built from 14 residues.

This chain joins TRBV19 and TRBJ2-3; TRBD2 is a possible D gene (6 bases). Germline V gives CDR1 LNHDA, CDR2 SQIVND (reference sequence). CDR3 length: 14 amino acids. V dropped 6 bases and J dropped 5 bases, with 15 bases sitting between them. The CDR3 sequence is CASRLGGNKDTQYF. The CDR3 DNA reads as TGTGCCAGTAGATTAGGAGGGAATAAAGATACGCAGTATTTT.

This chain links TRBV7-2 with TRBJ1-2; tentative D call: TRBD1 (6 bases). The CDR3 is made up of 15 amino acids. Germline V CDR1 and CDR2: SGHTA, FQGNSA. Between the trimmed V and J ends, which lost 1 base and 0 bases, there was a span of 9 bases. CDR3 amino acids: CASSLGQAPNYGYTF. For the CDR3, the DNA is TGTGCCAGCAGCTTAGGACAGGCTCCTAACTATGGCTACACCTTC. Drawing the rest from reference TRBV7-2 and TRBJ1-2, the complete variable domain is GAGVSQSPSNKVTEKGKDVELRCDPISGHTALYWYRQSLGQGLEFLIYFQGNSAPDKSGLPSDRFSAERTGGSVSTLTIQRTQQEDSAVYLCASSLGQAPNYGYTFGSGTRLTVV.

The chain is built from TRBV12-3 or TRBV12-4 and TRBJ2-1; D gene ambiguous. The V end lost 7 bases, the J end lost 6 bases, and 13 bases lay between the germline ends. The CDR3 loop spans 13 amino acids. The CDR3 DNA sequence: TGTGCCAGCACTATACCCCCCGTCAATGAGCAGTTCTTC. Protein product: CASTIPPVNEQFF.

The V call is TRBV7-3, the J call TRBJ1-1; D remains ambiguous. Germline CDR1 and CDR2: SGHTA and FQGTGA. V shed 1 base and J shed 8 bases, with 14 bases lying between them. The CDR3 is made up of 14 amino acids. CDR3 in amino acids: CASSLMGYGGEAFF. CDR3 sequence (DNA): TGTGCCAGCAGCTTAATGGGTTACGGCGGGGAAGCTTTCTTT. Together with reference TRBV7-3 and TRBJ1-1, the CDR3 gives the full variable domain: GAGVSQTPSNKVTEKGKYVELRCDPISGHTALYWYRQSLGQGPEFLIYFQGTGAADDSGLPNDRFFAVRPEGSVSTLKIQRTERGDSAVYLCASSLMGYGGEAFFGQGTRLTVV.

The chain links TRBV30 to TRBJ2-7, with D perhaps matching TRBD1 (5 bases). CDR1 is GTSNPN and CDR2 is SVGIG in the germline V gene (reference sequence). Trimming removed 3 bases at V and 7 bases at J, with 10 bases between. The CDR3 length is 11 residues. CDR3 residues: CAWSRAGEQYF. The CDR3 DNA sequence: TGTGCCTGGAGCAGGGCAGGGGAGCAGTACTTC.

The V and J genes are TRBV6-5 and TRBJ2-2, with D possibly being TRBD1 (6 bases). Germline V gives CDR1 MNHEY, CDR2 SVGAGI. The CDR3 is 15 amino acids. Trimming removed 7 bases from V and 3 bases from J, with 15 bases in between. CDR3 sequence (DNA): TGTGCCAGCACCAAACAGGGTAGAGACACCGGGGAGCTGTTTTTT. This sequence encodes CASTKQGRDTGELFF.

The V call is TRBV5-4, the J call TRBJ1-2; 7 nucleotides align to TRBD1. V shed 4 bases, J shed 4 bases, and the junction held 7 bases outside the gene matches. The CDR3 has 14 amino acids. Germline values: CDR1 SGHNT, CDR2 YYREEE (reference sequence). The CDR3 loop reads CASSTQTGPYGYTF. Written as DNA, the CDR3 is TGTGCCAGCAGCACGCAGACAGGGCCCTATGGCTACACCTTC.

This chain joins TRBV2 and TRBJ1-3; D may be TRBD1 (5 bases). Germline CDR1 is SNHLY and CDR2 is FYNNEI. Trimming took 9 bases from V and 0 from J, leaving 18 bases between them. The CDR3 covers 16 residues. The CDR3 DNA is TGTGCCAGTACGATTCGCCAGGGCGACTCTGGAAACACCATATATTTT. Translating it yields CASTIRQGDSGNTIYF. The variable domain in full, completed from reference TRBV2 and TRBJ1-3, reads EPEVTQTPSHQVTQMGQEVILRCVPISNHLYFYWYRQILGQKVEFLVSFYNNEISEKSEIFDDQFSVERPDGSNFTLKIRSTKLEDSAMYFCASTIRQGDSGNTIYFGEGSWLTVV.

The J gene is TRBJ2-7, the V gene TRBV7-8; 7 bases fit TRBD1. Trimming cost V 0 bases and J 1 base; bases outside gene matches: 3. Germline loops: CDR1 SGHVS, CDR2 FQNEAQ. The CDR3 sequence is 15 residues long. CDR3 residues: CASSLATGRSYEQYF. Here the CDR3 DNA reads TGTGCCAGCAGCTTAGCGACAGGGAGATCCTACGAGCAGTACTTC.